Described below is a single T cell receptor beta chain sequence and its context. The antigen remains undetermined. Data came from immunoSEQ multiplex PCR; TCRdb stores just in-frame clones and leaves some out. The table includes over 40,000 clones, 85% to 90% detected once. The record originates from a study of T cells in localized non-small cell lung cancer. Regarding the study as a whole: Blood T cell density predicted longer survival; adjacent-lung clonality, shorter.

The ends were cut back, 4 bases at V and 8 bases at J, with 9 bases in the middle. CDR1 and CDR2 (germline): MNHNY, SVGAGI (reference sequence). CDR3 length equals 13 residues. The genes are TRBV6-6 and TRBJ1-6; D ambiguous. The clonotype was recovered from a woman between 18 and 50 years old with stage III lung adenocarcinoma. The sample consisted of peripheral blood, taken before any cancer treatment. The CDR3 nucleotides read TGTGCCAGCAGTTCGAGATGGGATTCACCCCTCCACTTT. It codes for CASSSRWDSPLHF.